These 24 T cell receptor beta chains came from one sample sequenced in a study of blood T cell repertoires in COVID-19. The method was immunoSEQ multiplex PCR; TCRdb's version includes in-frame clones alone and lacks a portion of them. Here the sample spans about 87,000 clones, around 90% being singletons. Source material: peripheral blood. The receptors come from a man in his forties or fifties with acute or convalescent COVID-19.

V is TRBV27 and J is TRBJ2-3, with D perhaps TRBD2 (5 bases). Germline loops: CDR1 MNHEY, CDR2 SMNVEV (reference sequence). This CDR3 contains 16 residues. V lost 2 bases and J 0 bases, leaving 12 bases between the germline ends. The CDR3 spells CASSLRGIPSTDTQYF. The CDR3 DNA reads as TGTGCCAGCAGTTTACGGGGAATCCCTAGCACAGATACGCAGTATTTT.

The V gene is TRBV20-1, the J gene TRBJ1-4; 8 positions agree with TRBD1. The CDR3 consists of 14 residues. The trim removed 3 bases at V and 8 bases at J, leaving 8 bases unmatched. CDR1 DFQATT and CDR2 SNEGSKA come from the germline V gene (reference sequence). Written as DNA, the CDR3 is TGCAGTGCTAGTTTCCGGACAGGGACCGAAAAACTGTTTTTT. Amino acid sequence: CSASFRTGTEKLFF.

V gene TRBV7-9 combines with J gene TRBJ2-1, with D possibly being TRBD1 (6 bases). The CDR3 has 17 amino acids. Germline CDR1 reads SEHNR; CDR2 reads FQNEAQ (reference sequence). V lost 4 bases, J lost 0 bases, and 16 bases lay in between. CDR3 region: CASSSPDSLISYNEQFF. CDR3 coding DNA: TGTGCCAGCAGCTCGCCGGACAGCCTGATCTCCTACAATGAGCAGTTCTTC.

This chain connects TRBV12-3 or TRBV12-4 to TRBJ1-5; TRBD1 aligns across 9 bases. V shed 7 bases, J shed 7 bases, and the junction held 5 bases outside the gene matches. The CDR3 is made up of 13 amino acids. CDR3 coding DNA: TGTGCCAGCACTGGACAGGGGAGGCAGCCCCAGCATTTT. Amino acid sequence: CASTGQGRQPQHF.

This chain joins TRBV7-9 and TRBJ2-1; 7 bases align to TRBD1. Germline V gene lookup returns CDR1 SEHNR and CDR2 FQNEAQ (reference sequence). The V gene end was trimmed by 2 bases and the J gene end by 13 bases; junction bases not matched to a gene: 17. The length of the CDR3 is 16 residues. CDR3: CASSLWQYNSGDRQFF. The DNA of the CDR3 is TGTGCCAGCAGCTTATGGCAGTATAATTCTGGGGACAGACAGTTCTTC.

This clone was picked up one time. The V and J genes are TRBV7-9 and TRBJ2-2; possibly TRBD1 for D (6 bases). Trimming cost V 5 bases and J 5 bases, with 12 bases left between them. This CDR3 spans 14 amino acids. Germline V gene lookup returns CDR1 SEHNR and CDR2 FQNEAQ (reference sequence). The chain's CDR3 is CASSQSGQTGELFF. CDR3 coding DNA: TGTGCCAGCAGCCAGTCAGGACAGACCGGGGAGCTGTTTTTT.

The chain links TRBV29-1 to TRBJ2-2; 11 nucleotides align to TRBD2. CDR3 length equals 15 residues. Germline assignment: CDR1 SQVTM and CDR2 ANQGSEA. Unmatched junction bases numbered 3, after V lost 5 bases and J lost 1 base. CDR3 DNA sequence: TGCAGCGTTCGGACTAGCGGGCTGAACACCGGGGAGCTGTTTTTT. It encodes CSVRTSGLNTGELFF.

The chain is built from TRBV6-1 and TRBJ2-5; 10 bases match TRBD1. The germline V gene has CDR1 MNHNS and CDR2 SASEGT. With V trimmed by 3 bases and J by 5 bases, 9 bases remained unmatched. CDR3 length: 16 residues. The CDR3 DNA sequence: TGTGCCAGCAGTGATCGACAGGGGGCCTCAAAGGAGACCCAGTACTTC. Its protein product is CASSDRQGASKETQYF.

Only a few counts were recorded for this clone. The V gene is TRBV19, the J gene TRBJ1-3, with D unresolved. From germline, CDR1 is LNHDA and CDR2 SQIVND (reference sequence). Trimming pared 4 bases from V and 0 bases from J, leaving 10 bases between. CDR3 length: 15 residues. This chain's CDR3 is CASSTTAYSGNTIYF. The CDR3 coding sequence is TGTGCCAGTAGTACCACTGCTTACTCTGGAAACACCATATATTTT.

The chain combines TRBV7-9 with TRBJ1-5; no clear D gene. The CDR3 contains 14 residues. Per germline, CDR1 SEHNR and CDR2 FQNEAQ (reference sequence). V was trimmed by 5 bases and J by 6 bases, leaving 14 bases between them. The CDR3 region has the DNA TGTGCCAGCAGCCAGGCGGGAAGGAGTCAGCCCCAGCATTTT. This sequence encodes CASSQAGRSQPQHF. Drawing the rest from reference TRBV7-9 and TRBJ1-5, the complete variable domain is DTGVSQNPRHKITKRGQNVTFRCDPISEHNRLYWYRQTLGQGPEFLTYFQNEAQLEKSRLLSDRFSAERPKGSFSTLEIQRTEQGDSAMYLCASSQAGRSQPQHFGDGTRLSIL.

The chain has TRBV6-5 and TRBJ1-1, with D possibly being TRBD1 (5 bases). Germline lookup yields CDR1 MNHEY and CDR2 SVGAGI. The germline V and J ends were trimmed by 8 bases and 3 bases, with 16 bases remaining between them. The CDR3 extends over 14 amino acids. The CDR3 DNA is TGTGCCAGCTATATATTGGGCAGGGACACTGAAGCTTTCTTT. Protein: CASYILGRDTEAFF.

J is TRBJ2-1 and V is TRBV30, with 7 bases that match TRBD1. The trim removed 8 bases at V and 4 bases at J, leaving 11 bases unmatched. The CDR3 loop spans 14 amino acids. Per the germline V gene, CDR1 is GTSNPN and CDR2 is SVGIG (reference sequence). This CDR3 reads CAGSRDRVYNEQFF. The DNA of the CDR3 is TGTGCCGGATCACGAGACAGGGTATACAATGAGCAGTTCTTC.

The chain carries TRBV5-1 and TRBJ1-1; 10 nucleotides align to TRBD1. The CDR3 runs 17 residues. Germline V CDR1 and CDR2: SGHRS, YFSETQ. J gave up 5 bases and V 0 bases, and 10 bases lay outside the gene matches. CDR3 nucleotides: TGCGCCAGCAGCTTGGAGCCCAGCGGGACAGGGGCGACTGAAGCTTTCTTT. This translates into CASSLEPSGTGATEAFF. The variable domain in full, with the rest retrieved from reference TRBV5-1 and TRBJ1-1, is KAGVTQTPRYLIKTRGQQVTLSCSPISGHRSVSWYQQTPGQGLQFLFEYFSETQRNKGNFPGRFSGRQFSNSRSEMNVSTLELGDSALYLCASSLEPSGTGATEAFFGQGTRLTVV.

This chain connects TRBV7-2 to TRBJ1-5; D uncertain. V was clipped by 2 bases and J by 0 bases, with 8 bases between them. The V gene's germline CDR1 is SGHTA and CDR2 FQGNSA. The CDR3 extends over 15 amino acids. CDR3 amino acids: CASSLTSYSNQPQHF. CDR3 in DNA: TGTGCCAGCAGCTTAACGAGTTATAGCAATCAGCCCCAGCATTTT. Full variable domain (remainder filled in from reference TRBV7-2 and TRBJ1-5): GAGVSQSPSNKVTEKGKDVELRCDPISGHTALYWYRQSLGQGLEFLIYFQGNSAPDKSGLPSDRFSAERTGGSVSTLTIQRTQQEDSAVYLCASSLTSYSNQPQHFGDGTRLSIL.

The chain joins TRBV29-1 to TRBJ1-5, with 7 bases aligning to TRBD1. Germline V gene data show CDR1 as SQVTM and CDR2 as ANQGSEA. The length of the CDR3 is 12 residues. J lost 7 bases, V lost 5 bases, and 5 bases had no gene match. The CDR3 loop is CSVRDSGQPQHF. CDR3 nucleotides: TGCAGCGTTCGGGACAGCGGGCAGCCCCAGCATTTT.

This clone came up once. The chain joins TRBV9 to TRBJ1-1; D may be TRBD1 (6 bases). Germline V gives CDR1 SGDLS, CDR2 YYNGEE. The length of the CDR3 is 15 residues. V was clipped by 0 bases and J by 4 bases, with 13 bases between them. CDR3 sequence (DNA): TGTGCCAGCAGCGTAGGTGGGGGCCAACTCACTGAAGCTTTCTTT. It translates to CASSVGGGQLTEAFF.

The chain carries TRBV6-5 and TRBJ2-7; 7 bases align to TRBD2. Germline-derived CDR1 and CDR2 are MNHEY and SVGAGI. J gave up 3 bases and V 6 bases, and 5 bases lay outside the gene matches. The CDR3 is made up of 13 amino acids. The CDR3 bases are TGTGCCAGCAGCCCGGGGGGATTCTACGAGCAGTACTTC. Translating it yields CASSPGGFYEQYF.

This clone was found once. The chain joins TRBV7-9 to TRBJ2-7; 11 nucleotides align to TRBD2. The CDR3 runs to 15 residues. CDR1 SEHNR and CDR2 FQNEAQ come from the germline V gene (reference sequence). With V trimmed by 6 bases and J by 0 bases, 4 bases remained unmatched. CDR3 protein: CASSTTSGSSYEQYF. The CDR3 bases are TGTGCCAGCAGTACTACTAGCGGGAGCTCCTACGAGCAGTACTTC.

This clone was detected a few times. The V gene is TRBV12-3 or TRBV12-4, the J gene TRBJ1-1, with TRBD1 identical over 7 bases. This CDR3 is 13 amino acids long. Trimming took 6 bases from V and 0 from J; bases not matched to a gene: 1. CDR3 in amino acids: CASSQGVNTEAFF. The CDR3 DNA follows: TGTGCCAGCAGCCAGGGGGTGAACACTGAAGCTTTCTTT.

CDR3 protein: CASSEGLAGGADTQYF. As DNA, the CDR3 is TGTGCCAGCAGTGAAGGACTAGCGGGGGGCGCAGATACGCAGTATTTT. The V call is TRBV6-1, the J call TRBJ2-3; 13 bases fit TRBD2. The J segment lost 4 bases and the V segment lost 1 base, leaving 2 bases of the junction unmatched. Germline V gene lookup returns CDR1 MNHNS and CDR2 SASEGT. This CDR3 is built from 16 residues.

V and J are TRBV6-1 and TRBJ1-5; 7 bases are a match to TRBD1. Trimming took 6 bases from V and 7 from J; bases not matched to a gene: 6. CDR3 length equals 13 residues. Per the germline V gene, CDR1 is MNHNS and CDR2 is SASEGT. CDR3 loop: CASSYYRGQPQHF. The CDR3 region has the DNA TGTGCCAGCAGCTATTACAGGGGACAGCCCCAGCATTTT.

The chain uses TRBV4-2 and TRBJ1-2; 7 bases agree with TRBD1. Per germline, CDR1 LGHNA and CDR2 YNFKEQ. This CDR3 contains 14 residues. The J segment lost 4 bases and the V segment lost 6 bases, leaving 8 bases of the junction unmatched. CDR3 loop: CASSFRDSSYGYTF. CDR3 in DNA: TGTGCCAGCAGTTTCCGGGACAGCAGCTATGGCTACACCTTC.

In its sample, this clone was seen once. V gene TRBV7-2 combines with J gene TRBJ2-1; TRBD2 matches at 12 bases. Germline V lookup: CDR1 SGHTA, CDR2 FQGNSA. The length of the CDR3 is 18 residues. The trim removed 5 bases at V and 2 bases at J, leaving 10 bases unmatched. CDR3 sequence: CASSPRTSGVRPYNEQFF. The CDR3 DNA is TGTGCCAGCAGCCCTCGGACTAGCGGGGTGCGGCCCTACAATGAGCAGTTCTTC.

The V gene is TRBV19, the J gene TRBJ1-1; weak D call: TRBD1 (6 bases). There are 12 residues in the CDR3. V shed 8 bases and J shed 1 base, with 8 bases lying between them. Germline CDR1 LNHDA, CDR2 SQIVND (reference sequence). The CDR3, as DNA: TGTGCCAGTTCGGACAGGAACACTGAAGCTTTCTTT. It yields the protein CASSDRNTEAFF.